This T cell receptor beta chain was found in a study of blood T cells in healthy people across ages (dated by TCRdb to about 2015). For context, the study as a whole: In model experiments, roughly one uniquely barcoded TCR beta cDNA molecule per two T cells was captured by template switching. To track age-related changes in TCR beta repertoire diversity, the study relied on deep sequencing normalized with unique cDNA molecular identifiers. The donors were divided into four age groups: young (average approximately 15 years), middle-aged (about 39), aged (approximately 62) and long-lived (around 80). Donors of different ages were randomly distributed across sequencing lanes to avoid experimental bias. The study analyzed two additional independent replicas of 1 million unique cDNA reads from the same blood draw for two donors, one aged 18 to 29 and one aged 80 or older.

Paper-wide results and their limitations: Because profiling used bulk unsorted PBMCs, naive and antigen-experienced compartments could not be compared conclusively. As age increased, observed TCR beta diversity per million T cells dropped in a roughly linear way, and a significant reduction was already evident by age 40. Total diversity estimates from one million sequenced T cells were considered lower bounds and underestimates. Because the CMV infection status of the donors was unknown, age-related changes in expanded clonotypes may potentially have been confounded. Compared with the aged group, the long-lived group had more naive CD4+ T cells, fewer expanded clones and increased TCR diversity, a pattern suggesting age selection. There was a strong correlation between observed TCR beta diversity and the percentage of naive T cells measured by flow cytometry.

Receptor libraries were prepared by 5' RACE. Sequencer: Illumina HiSeq 2500. A second roughly 6 to 12 cycle PCR used a sample-barcoded 5' primer and a J-beta primer mix. A unique molecular identifier was introduced onto each TCR beta cDNA molecule by a template-switch 5' adaptor carrying 12 random nucleotides. Each sample yielded at least 2.5 million CDR3-containing paired-end reads. First-strand cDNA synthesis was performed from all RNA using the Mint cDNA synthesis kit, with priming by a TRBC-specific oligonucleotide. Following uracil-DNA glycosylase treatment, all cDNA underwent a first 18-cycle PCR with the universal primers M1SS and BC2_uni_R. The study's processing was this. For normalization, 1 million high-quality reads, each with a distinct molecular identifier, were randomly selected from each sample. Reads with shared molecular identifiers were discarded instead of being binned into consensus sequences. MiTCR, with a Q25 quality threshold and the strictest error-elimination algorithm, was used for CDR3 identification, clonotype clustering and error correction. Lower-bound total TCR beta diversity was estimated with a nonparametric unseen species model using Euler transformation. The public reads were run again by TCRdb, first through fastp at Q25 and then through MiXCR, and only productive beta chains were kept. Each entry is one CDR3 protein sequence, shown with its most common DNA and genes. The V and J calls, along with clone size, are taken from TCRdb and not from the paper's own processing. This sample comprises 790,000 or so distinct CDR3 sequences, about half of them detected only once. Over 15% of the sample comes from the top ten.

Systemically healthy Caucasian individuals from Russia, about 38 in total and aged roughly 6 to 100 years, were included as donors. Around 10 milliliters of peripheral blood were collected from each donor into EDTA-treated Vacutainer tubes. Ficoll-Paque density-gradient centrifugation was used to isolate PBMCs, with at least 6.5 million per sample. Total RNA, at least 6 micrograms per sample, was extracted from PBMCs with Trizol reagent. For every donor, an aliquot of PBMCs went through flow cytometry to measure the percentages of naive CD45RAhigh/CD27high T cells. Including the terminal cysteine and phenylalanine, the CDR3 comprises 13 residues. Only the CDR3 DNA is retained, 39 bases long and in frame from the first base. V and J lose 3 bases and 4 bases, and a span of 12 bases separates them. CDR1 and CDR2 are read off the germline V gene (reference sequence) as DFQATT and SNEGSKA. This clonotype was observed a handful of times. Its target antigen remains unknown. Base qualities were left out, and no much larger clone turns up one base away.

This sequence uses TRBV20-1 and TRBJ1-1; TRBD1 is possibly the D segment (5 matching bases). The clonotype comes from a man aged 80 or over in good health. Specimen: blood. In nucleotides, the sequence is TGCAGTGCTAGTAGGGTGGGGGGCACTGAAGCTTTCTTT. This yields the protein CSASRVGGTEAFF.